The 26 T cell receptor beta chains in this list originate from one sample, sequenced in a study of control samples from healthy donors and cancer patients. Libraries were prepared by immunoSEQ multiplex PCR; TCRdb keeps only in-frame clonotypes and omits some of them. The repertoire has some 140,000 clones, more than 90% of them found once; the top ten carry 10% to 12%. The sample was blood. These receptors all stem from a man aged 25 to 40 in good health.

The gene calls are TRBV28 and TRBJ1-1; D is unresolved. Trimming removed 6 bases from V and 6 bases from J, with 8 bases in between. The CDR3 is 11 amino acids. Germline lookup yields CDR1 MDHEN and CDR2 SYDVKM. The chain's CDR3 is CASRTLAEAFF. The CDR3 DNA reads TGTGCCAGCAGGACGTTAGCTGAAGCTTTCTTT.

The chain recombines TRBV6-2 or TRBV6-3 with TRBJ2-1; 14 bases are a match to TRBD2. V lost 2 bases, J lost 16 bases, and 7 bases stayed unmatched. The germline gives CDR1 MNHEY, CDR2 SVGEGT. This CDR3 has 14 residues. CDR3 region: CASSYDGTSGSGFF. In nucleotides, the CDR3 is TGTGCCAGCAGTTACGATGGGACTAGCGGGAGTGGTTTCTTC.

The chain recombines TRBV28 with TRBJ1-5; possible D gene TRBD1, 5 bases. This CDR3 spans 13 amino acids. The germline V and J ends were trimmed by 7 bases and 7 bases, with 14 bases remaining between them. The V gene's germline CDR1 is MDHEN and CDR2 SYDVKM. CDR3 sequence: CASNPGLRQPQHF. CDR3 DNA: TGTGCCAGCAACCCGGGACTAAGACAGCCCCAGCATTTT.

Notes on this clone: Relative to the germline gene, one junction end is altered; a read error may explain this. This chain connects TRBV7-7 to TRBJ2-2; the match to TRBD1 covers 8 bases. The V gene's germline CDR1 is SSHAT and CDR2 FNYEAQ (reference sequence). This CDR3 region has 16 residues. CDR3 region: CASSTGTGPNTGELFF. The CDR3 bases are TGTGCTAGCAGCACTGGGACAGGCCCGAACACCGGGGAGCTGTTTTTT.

The chain links TRBV15 to TRBJ2-7, with 9 positions matching TRBD1. Germline assignment: CDR1 LNHNV and CDR2 YYDKDF (reference sequence). Losses at the gene ends were 4 bases for V and 4 bases for J; bases not matched to a gene: 8. This CDR3 is 15 amino acids long. This chain's CDR3 is CATSTFRDRDYEQYF. The CDR3 DNA sequence: TGTGCCACCAGCACTTTCCGGGACAGGGATTACGAGCAGTACTTC.

The V call is TRBV4-1, the J call TRBJ2-7; D ambiguous. Germline values: CDR1 MGHRA, CDR2 YSYEKL. This CDR3 has 15 amino acids. The V and J ends lost 2 bases and 0 bases respectively, with 11 bases between them. The CDR3: CASSQPARSSYEQYF. The CDR3 region has the DNA TGCGCCAGCAGCCAACCAGCGCGGAGCTCCTACGAGCAGTACTTC.

This clone was picked up a small number of times. V and J are TRBV7-3 and TRBJ2-1, with 8 bases lining up with TRBD1. Trimming cost V 5 bases and J 9 bases; bases outside gene matches: 6. The CDR3 sequence is 13 residues long. In germline, CDR1 is SGHTA, CDR2 FQGTGA. CDR3 sequence (DNA): TGTGCCAGCAGCATACTAGACAGGGGTGAGCAGTTCTTC. Translation: CASSILDRGEQFF.

This clone was observed once. The chain joins TRBV7-9 to TRBJ2-2; 8 nucleotides align to TRBD1. Per the germline V gene, CDR1 is SEHNR and CDR2 is FQNEAQ (reference sequence). The CDR3 is 18 amino acids. The V segment lost 0 bases and the J segment 5 bases; nucleotides outside the gene matches: 11. DNA for the CDR3: TGTGCCAGCAGCTTAGCTCCCCCCAGGGGGCTCCTAACCGGGGAGCTGTTTTTT. Residues: CASSLAPPRGLLTGELFF.

The chain joins TRBV12-3 or TRBV12-4 to TRBJ1-2, with D tentatively TRBD1 (5 bases). Trimming removed 4 bases at V and 4 bases at J, with 10 bases between. The CDR3 covers 13 residues. CDR3 protein: CASSSGGFYGYTF. CDR3 DNA: TGTGCCAGCAGTTCCGGGGGATTCTATGGCTACACCTTC.

This clone showed up just once. The genes are TRBV2 and TRBJ2-7; D not certain. From germline, CDR1 is SNHLY and CDR2 FYNNEI. The V end lost 1 base, the J end lost 5 bases, and 6 bases lay between the germline ends. The CDR3 loop spans 12 amino acids. In DNA form, the CDR3 reads TGTGCCAGCAGTGAAGTTGGGGACGAGCAGTACTTC. Amino acids: CASSEVGDEQYF.

The chain is built from TRBV16 and TRBJ1-5; D possibly corresponds to TRBD1 (6 bases). CDR3 length: 13 residues. CDR1 KGHSY and CDR2 FQNENV come from the germline V gene. V was pared by 7 bases and J by 4 bases, with 11 bases between. The CDR3: CASIYTGNQPQHF. In DNA, the CDR3 is TGTGCCAGCATCTATACAGGGAATCAGCCCCAGCATTTT.

In the case of this clone: The CDR3 carries no conserved terminal phenylalanine or tryptophan, so it likely arises from a read error. Because the CDR3's place on the DNA is in doubt, the DNA is left out and the CDR3 is given as listed by TCRdb. CDR3 amino acids: CASSEWLGAPL. The chain is built from TRBV2 and TRBJ1-1; the table names TRBD1, a call not compared with the DNA. CDR1 and CDR2 from the germline V gene are SNHLY and FYNNEI. The CDR3 adds up to 11 amino acids, both ends counted.

The chain couples TRBV28 to TRBJ2-2, with TRBD2 identical over 10 bases. This CDR3 is built from 18 residues. The J segment lost 1 base and the V segment lost 3 bases, leaving 8 bases of the junction unmatched. Germline loops: CDR1 MDHEN, CDR2 SYDVKM. CDR3 bases: TGTGCCAGCAGTTTCAAGGGACTAGCGCGGCGGAACACCGGGGAGCTGTTTTTT. Translated: CASSFKGLARRNTGELFF. Together with reference TRBV28 and TRBJ2-2, the CDR3 gives the full variable domain: DVKVTQSSRYLVKRTGEKVFLECVQDMDHENMFWYRQDPGLGLRLIYFSYDVKMKEKGDIPEGYSVSREKKERFSLILESASTNQTSMYLCASSFKGLARRNTGELFFGEGSRLTVL.

This chain links TRBV7-3 with TRBJ2-3; weak D call: TRBD1 (6 bases). Germline V gives CDR1 SGHTA, CDR2 FQGTGA. With 1 base removed from V and 1 base from J, the gap between germline ends came to 15 bases. CDR3 length: 17 residues. DNA of the CDR3: TGTGCCAGCAGCTTAAGTCCTTTGGCAGGGGGCACAGATACGCAGTATTTT. Translated, it gives CASSLSPLAGGTDTQYF.

The chain joins TRBV4-3 to TRBJ2-1; no definite D call. Trimming removed 3 bases at V and 3 bases at J, with 15 bases between. The CDR3 is made up of 16 amino acids. Germline CDR1 reads LGHNA; CDR2 reads YSLEER. CDR3 DNA sequence: TGCGCCAGCAGCCAGCATCTTTCGGGTAACTACAATGAGCAGTTCTTC. Translated, it gives CASSQHLSGNYNEQFF.

The chain links TRBV4-3 to TRBJ2-1, with TRBD2 identical over 10 bases. The trim removed 3 bases at V and 9 bases at J, leaving 11 bases unmatched. In germline, CDR1 is LGHNA, CDR2 YSLEER. This CDR3 has 16 residues. The DNA for the CDR3 is TGCGCCAGCAGCCAGAGTGCTAGCGGGAGTTCTAGTGAGCAGTTCTTC. Protein sequence: CASSQSASGSSSEQFF.

The chain combines TRBV28 with TRBJ1-5, with a possible D match to TRBD1 (5 bases). V lost 4 bases to trimming and J lost 0 bases, with 10 bases between them. The germline V gene encodes CDR1 MDHEN and CDR2 SYDVKM. This CDR3 has 15 residues. The CDR3 DNA follows: TGTGCCAGCAGTTCGGGGGTCTATAGCAATCAGCCCCAGCATTTT. Translated: CASSSGVYSNQPQHF.

The rearrangement links TRBV2 to TRBJ2-5; perhaps TRBD1 as D (6 bases). Trimming pared 0 bases from V and 1 base from J, leaving 9 bases between. This CDR3 is 15 amino acids long. CDR1 SNHLY and CDR2 FYNNEI come from the germline V gene. CDR3 in amino acids: CASSEADRIQETQYF. In DNA, the CDR3 is TGTGCCAGCAGTGAAGCGGACAGAATCCAAGAGACCCAGTACTTC.

The chain is built from TRBV11-3 and TRBJ2-5; weak D call: TRBD2 (6 bases). Trimming stripped 2 bases from V and 3 bases from J, with 10 bases between. Germline V CDR1 and CDR2: SGHNT, YENEEA. The CDR3 has 14 residues. In nucleotides, the CDR3 is TGTGCCAGCAGCTTAAGGAGGGGCGAAGAGACCCAGTACTTC. Translation: CASSLRRGEETQYF.

This chain uses TRBV3-1 (or the pseudogene TRBV3-2) with TRBJ1-2; perhaps TRBD1 as D (6 bases). Germline V gene data show CDR1 as LGHDT and CDR2 as YNNKEL (reference sequence). This CDR3 spans 15 amino acids. The V end was cut by 2 bases, the J end by 0 bases, with 10 bases between. CDR3 amino acids: CASSQTGSSNYGYTF. CDR3 sequence (DNA): TGTGCCAGCAGCCAAACAGGGTCTTCTAACTATGGCTACACCTTC.

The chain uses TRBV2 and TRBJ2-3; 14 nucleotides match TRBD2. Germline V CDR1 and CDR2: SNHLY, FYNNEI. The CDR3 has 15 residues. With V trimmed by 6 bases and J by 4 bases, 3 bases remained unmatched. CDR3 bases: TGTGCCAGCAGGGCGGGACTAGCGGGGGCAGATACGCAGTATTTT. Its translation is CASRAGLAGADTQYF.

The chain has TRBV27 and TRBJ2-5; D is undetermined. The CDR3 is made up of 11 amino acids. Per the germline V gene, CDR1 is MNHEY and CDR2 is SMNVEV (reference sequence). Trimming shortened V by 6 bases and J by 7 bases, and 9 bases separated the two germline ends. CDR3 coding DNA: TGTGCCAGCAGGGCCATGGGGACCCAGTACTTC. Amino acids: CASRAMGTQYF.

The CDR3 loop reads CASSDWTARGEQFF. The DNA of the CDR3 is TGTGCCAGCAGTGATTGGACCGCCCGTGGTGAGCAGTTCTTC. The rearrangement links TRBV6-1 to TRBJ2-1, with D hard to call. Germline CDR1 reads MNHNS; CDR2 reads SASEGT. V was clipped by 3 bases and J by 9 bases, with 15 bases between them. The CDR3 totals 14 residues.

V usage is TRBV24-1 and J usage is TRBJ2-5; 11 bases match TRBD2. Trimming cost V 4 bases and J 3 bases; bases outside gene matches: 9. This CDR3 has 17 residues. Germline CDR1 KGHDR, CDR2 SFDVKD. The CDR3 nucleotides are TGTGCCACCAGTGAAAACTTCGGGACTAGCGGTAAAGAGACCCAGTACTTC. Its protein product is CATSENFGTSGKETQYF.

The CDR3, as DNA: TGTGCCAGCAGCCACGTCGGGACAAAAAACATTCAGTACTTC. Protein product: CASSHVGTKNIQYF. The chain joins TRBV6-2 or TRBV6-3 to TRBJ2-4; weak D call: TRBD1 (6 bases). Trimming removed 6 bases from V and 4 bases from J, with 13 bases in between. The germline V gene has CDR1 MNHEY and CDR2 SVGEGT. The CDR3 length is 14 residues.

The chain couples TRBV29-1 to TRBJ2-3, with 9 bases lining up with TRBD2. The V and J ends lost 2 bases and 0 bases, in that order; junction bases with no gene match: 12. Germline-derived CDR1 and CDR2 are SQVTM and ANQGSEA. The CDR3 consists of 18 residues. The CDR3 bases are TGCAGCGTTGAACCAGACCCTTCTAGCGGGGTGAGCACAGATACGCAGTATTTT. It specifies CSVEPDPSSGVSTDTQYF.